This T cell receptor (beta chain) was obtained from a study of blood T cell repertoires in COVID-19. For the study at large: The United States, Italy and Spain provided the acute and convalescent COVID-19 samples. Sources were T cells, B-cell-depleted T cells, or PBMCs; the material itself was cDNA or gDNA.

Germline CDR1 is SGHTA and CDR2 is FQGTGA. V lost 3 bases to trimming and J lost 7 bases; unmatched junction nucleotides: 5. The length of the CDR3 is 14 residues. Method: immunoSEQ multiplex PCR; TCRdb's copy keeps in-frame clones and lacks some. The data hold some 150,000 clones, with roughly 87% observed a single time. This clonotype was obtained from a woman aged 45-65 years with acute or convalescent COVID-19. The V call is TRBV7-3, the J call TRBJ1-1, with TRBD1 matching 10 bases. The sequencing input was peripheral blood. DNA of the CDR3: TGTGCCAGCAGCTTCCGACAGGGGGCGGGTGAAGCTTTCTTT. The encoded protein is CASSFRQGAGEAFF.